The present TCR beta chain was sequenced within a study of blood T cell repertoires in COVID-19 (dated by TCRdb to the early 2020s). Regarding the complete study: Samples from collaborators originated in the United States, Italy and Spain and spanned both the acute and convalescent phases of COVID-19. The dataset comprised deeply sampled blood TCRbeta repertoires from subjects exposed to, actively infected with, or recovered from COVID-19. Where available, HLA class I and class II types were taken from metadata supplied by the sample provider and were not determined by assay-based typing. The prospective study material was composed of cDNA or gDNA derived from T cells, B-cell-depleted T cells, or PBMCs. The samples were drawn from the first 160 participants of the ongoing ImmuneRACE study and from 1,200 or so subjects provided by 6 global collaborators. Sample metadata almost always included a de-identified subject ID, COVID-19 status, age in years and sex. The repertoires were made available in a free public database intended to serve as a resource for research on the immune response to SARS-CoV-2. General study outcomes and caveats: How much clinical and demographic metadata was included differed by source and by participant, and the metadata was provided uncurated.

As encoded in the germline V gene (reference sequence), CDR1 is LNHDA while CDR2 is SQIVND. The V and J ends are trimmed by 5 bases and 5 bases, leaving 13 bases between them. The CDR3, cysteine through phenylalanine, is 13 amino acids long. Only the CDR3 part of the read is kept: 39 bases, read in frame from the first base. TCRbeta CDR3 regions were amplified from genomic DNA by means of the immunoSEQ Assay, a bias-controlled multiplex PCR. In the authors' own workflow: The number of nucleated cells in each sample was estimated from the amplification of reference gene primers within the assay. Sequence reads were collapsed and filtered to measure the absolute abundance of every unique TCRbeta CDR3 rearrangement. Productive Simpson clonality was computed per sample as the square root of Simpson's diversity index over productive rearrangements. TCRdb provides this immuneACCESS table in a form limited to in-frame rearrangements. Some clones are lacking; in checked studies, under half of them reflect an unresolved V gene, and why the rest are absent is not known. The V and J calls and clone size come from that table; D and trimming were worked out from the DNA. The sample data list about 240,000 clones, and approximately 90% of these were observed just once. The leading ten clones occupy over 4% of the sample.

About this clone: Its target antigen remains unknown. Nothing much larger sits one base from this clone, and base qualities are not available.

In the prospective study, participants were roughly 18 to 95 years old, resided in about two dozen geographic areas of the United States, and were enrolled through a virtual design. Cohort assignment in the prospective study relied on participant-reported clinical history from a screening survey and a study questionnaire. ImmuneRACE Cohort 3 recovered participants were defined by two consecutive negative NP/OP PCR tests, healthcare professional clearance, or symptom resolution. In the prospective study, mobile phlebotomists collected whole blood, serum and a nasopharyngeal or oropharyngeal swab from each participant. Over an approximately two-month period, participants in the prospective study had the option of providing additional blood draws and questionnaires. Before DNA extraction, blood samples from the prospective study were shipped at room temperature or frozen.

The rearranged segments are TRBV19 and TRBJ2-7; possibly the D gene is TRBD1, per 5 matching bases. What was sequenced was PBMCs or T cells enriched from blood (not recorded which). The origin of this receptor is a woman younger than 45 who had recovered from COVID-19. The DNA reads TGTGCCAGTAGTGCAGGGTTACCTAACGAGCAGTACTTC. Its product reads: CASSAGLPNEQYF.